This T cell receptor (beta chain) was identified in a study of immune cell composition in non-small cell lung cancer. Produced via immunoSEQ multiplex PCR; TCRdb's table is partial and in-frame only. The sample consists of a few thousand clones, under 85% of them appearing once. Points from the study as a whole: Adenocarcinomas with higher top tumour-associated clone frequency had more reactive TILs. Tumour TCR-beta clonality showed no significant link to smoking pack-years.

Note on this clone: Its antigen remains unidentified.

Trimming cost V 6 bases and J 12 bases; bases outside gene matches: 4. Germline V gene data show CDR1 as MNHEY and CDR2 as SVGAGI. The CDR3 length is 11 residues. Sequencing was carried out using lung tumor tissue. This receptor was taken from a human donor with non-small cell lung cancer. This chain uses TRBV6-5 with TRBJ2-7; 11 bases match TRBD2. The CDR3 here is CASSLAGGWYF. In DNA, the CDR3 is TGTGCCAGCAGCCTAGCGGGAGGTTGGTACTTC.